The source of this T cell receptor beta chain is a study of cytomegalovirus exposure and HLA in healthy donors. Primers: 60 Vbeta forward and 13 Jbeta reverse. Assay used: immunoSEQ multiplex PCR; TCRdb lists only in-frame clones, some missing. The sample has some 110,000 clones; over 70% are singletons. The sample comprised PBMCs. This receptor was obtained from a male donor in good health and CMV-seronegative.

CDR3 coding DNA: TGTGCCAGCAGTGAAGGGTGGACAGGGCGTGAGCAGTTCTTC. Amino acids: CASSEGWTGREQFF. The V call is TRBV6-5, the J call TRBJ2-1; 8 bases are a match to TRBD1. Germline trimming cut 5 bases from V and 9 bases from J; bases unmatched to any gene: 9. The CDR3 extends over 14 amino acids. Germline CDR1 MNHEY, CDR2 SVGAGI.